The 5 T cell receptor beta chains presented below share a single source sample, sequenced in a study of blood T cell repertoires in COVID-19. Sequencing used immunoSEQ multiplex PCR; TCRdb keeps in-frame clones, though not all of them. The sample records fewer than 200,000 clones, roughly 86% being singletons. Specimen: peripheral blood. The source is a man aged 35-49 years with active or convalescent COVID-19.

As to this clone: This same CDR3 is encoded by further DNA sequences in the sample. The rearrangement uses TRBV28 and TRBJ1-5; D unresolved. Trimming took 7 bases from V and 1 from J, leaving 11 bases between them. In germline, CDR1 is MDHEN, CDR2 SYDVKM. The CDR3 runs to 14 residues. CDR3 loop: CASTGGQSNQPQHF. The CDR3 DNA reads TGTGCCAGCACAGGTGGGCAGAGCAATCAGCCCCAGCATTTT.

The V call is TRBV6-1, the J call TRBJ2-7, with 12 bases fitting TRBD1. CDR1 is MNHNS, CDR2 SASEGT, per germline. V lost 1 base and J lost 3; bases outside the gene matches: 4. The CDR3 is made up of 16 amino acids. The chain's CDR3 is CASSEGGDRGHYEQYF. The CDR3 DNA follows: TGTGCCAGCAGTGAAGGCGGGGACAGGGGGCACTACGAGCAGTACTTC.

The chain joins TRBV5-4 to TRBJ2-1, with D perhaps TRBD2 (5 bases). Trimming took off 4 bases at V and 4 bases at J, with 9 bases between the two ends. The length of the CDR3 is 13 residues. Germline CDR1 and CDR2: SGHNT and YYREEE (reference sequence). CDR3 DNA: TGTGCCAGCAGCGAGGGATTTTACAATGAGCAGTTCTTC. Protein product: CASSEGFYNEQFF.

The chain links TRBV5-6 to TRBJ1-1; D remains unclear. The CDR3 has 13 amino acids. From germline, CDR1 is SGHDT and CDR2 YYEEEE. The ends were cut back, 1 base at V and 0 bases at J, with 4 bases in the middle. For the CDR3, the DNA is TGTGCCAGCAGCTTGCGTGTGAACACTGAAGCTTTCTTT. This sequence encodes CASSLRVNTEAFF.

The V call is TRBV10-3, the J call TRBJ1-2; the match to TRBD1 covers 10 bases. The CDR3 extends over 14 amino acids. The V gene's germline CDR1 is ENHRY and CDR2 SYGVKD. J was trimmed by 4 bases and V by 6 bases; bases with no gene match: 5. In DNA, the CDR3 is TGTGCCATCAGCGGGACAGGGGACTTCTATGGCTACACCTTC. It is translated as CAISGTGDFYGYTF.